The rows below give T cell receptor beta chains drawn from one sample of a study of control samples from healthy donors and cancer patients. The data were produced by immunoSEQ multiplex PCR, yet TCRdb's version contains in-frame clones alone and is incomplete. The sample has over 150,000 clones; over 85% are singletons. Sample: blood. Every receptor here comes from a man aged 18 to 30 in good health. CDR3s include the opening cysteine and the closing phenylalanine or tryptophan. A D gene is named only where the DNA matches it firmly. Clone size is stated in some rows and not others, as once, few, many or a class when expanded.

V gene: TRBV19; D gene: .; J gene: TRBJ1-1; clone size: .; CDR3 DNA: TGTGCCAGTAGTGACCGGGGGGCGCAGGACACTGAAGCTTTCTTT; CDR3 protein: CASSDRGAQDTEAFF
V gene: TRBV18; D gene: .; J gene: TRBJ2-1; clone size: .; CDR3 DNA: TGTGCCAGCTCACCCCCCTTAGTTCCTAACTCCTACAATGAGCAGTTCTTC; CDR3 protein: CASSPPLVPNSYNEQFF
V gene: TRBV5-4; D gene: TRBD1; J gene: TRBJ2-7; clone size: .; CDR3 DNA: TGTGCCAGCAGCTTACAGGGGGCGGACGAGCAGTACTTC; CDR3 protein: CASSLQGADEQYF
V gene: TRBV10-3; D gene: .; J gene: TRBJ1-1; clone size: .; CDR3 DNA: TGTGCCATCATGGCCCTCCGGGACACTGAAGCTTTCTTT; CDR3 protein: CAIMALRDTEAFF
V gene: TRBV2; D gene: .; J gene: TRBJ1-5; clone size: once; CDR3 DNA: TGTGCCAGCAAGGGCCTAACAGGGATTGGTAGCAATCAGCCCCAGCATTTT; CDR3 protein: CASKGLTGIGSNQPQHF
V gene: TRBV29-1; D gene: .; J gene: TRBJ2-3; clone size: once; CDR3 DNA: TGCAGCGTTGTATCGGGGTTTAGCACAGATACGCAGTATTTT; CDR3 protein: CSVVSGFSTDTQYF
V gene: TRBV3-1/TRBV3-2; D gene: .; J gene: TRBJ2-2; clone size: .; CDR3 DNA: TGTGCCAGCAGCCAAGAGGGGGAAACCGGGGAGCTGTTTTTT; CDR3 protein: CASSQEGETGELFF
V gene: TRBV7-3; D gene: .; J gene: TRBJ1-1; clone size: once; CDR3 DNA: TGTGCCAGCAGCTTCCAGCCGAACACTGAAGCTTTCTTT; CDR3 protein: CASSFQPNTEAFF
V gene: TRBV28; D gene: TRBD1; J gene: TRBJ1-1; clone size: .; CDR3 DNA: TGTGCCACGACTACGACAGGGGGGAGAGACACTGAAGCTTTCTTT; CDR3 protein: CATTTTGGRDTEAFF
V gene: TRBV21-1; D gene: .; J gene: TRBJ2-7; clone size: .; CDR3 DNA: TGTGCCAGGGGGGGGACAGAATACGAGCAGTACTTC; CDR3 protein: CARGGTEYEQYF
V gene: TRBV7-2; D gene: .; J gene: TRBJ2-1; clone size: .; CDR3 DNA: TGTGCCAGCAGCTGGACTTTCGGTGGCGAGCAGTTCTTC; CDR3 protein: CASSWTFGGEQFF
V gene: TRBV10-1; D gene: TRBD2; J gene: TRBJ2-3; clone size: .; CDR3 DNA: TGCGCCAGCAGTGAGGTAGCGGGGGATTTTTCAGATACGCAGTATTTT; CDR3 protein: CASSEVAGDFSDTQYF
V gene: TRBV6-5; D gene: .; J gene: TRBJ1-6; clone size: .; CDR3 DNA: TGTGCCAGCAGTTATTCTACAGAGACACCCCTCCACTTT; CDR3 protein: CASSYSTETPLHF
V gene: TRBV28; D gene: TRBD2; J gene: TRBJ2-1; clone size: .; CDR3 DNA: TGTGCCAGCAGTTTATGGAGCGGGGCCGCGAATGAGCAGTTCTTC; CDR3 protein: CASSLWSGAANEQFF
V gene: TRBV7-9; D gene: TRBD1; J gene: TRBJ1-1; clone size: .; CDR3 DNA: TGTGCCACCCAATCGGACAGGGGTCTCTCTTGGAACACTGAAGCTTTCTTT; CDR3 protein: CATQSDRGLSWNTEAFF
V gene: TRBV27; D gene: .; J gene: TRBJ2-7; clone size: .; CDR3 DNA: TGTGCCAGCAGCCGAACACAGGGTTACGAGCAGTACTTC; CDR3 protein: CASSRTQGYEQYF
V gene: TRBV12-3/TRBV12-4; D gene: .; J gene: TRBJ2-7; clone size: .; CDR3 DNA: TGTGCCAGCAGCTCCGACGGGGCCGAGCAGTACTTC; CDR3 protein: CASSSDGAEQYF
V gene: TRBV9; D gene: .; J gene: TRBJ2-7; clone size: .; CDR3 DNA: TGTGCCAGCAGCGTAGGGGCGGGGTTTACCTACGAGCAGTACTTC; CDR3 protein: CASSVGAGFTYEQYF
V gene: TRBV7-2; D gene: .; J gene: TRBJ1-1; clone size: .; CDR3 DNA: TGTGCCAGCAGCGCCTCAGTGAACACTGAAGCTTTCTTT; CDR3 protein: CASSASVNTEAFF
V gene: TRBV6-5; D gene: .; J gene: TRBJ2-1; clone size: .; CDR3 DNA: TGTGCCAGCATGAAAAGGGGGGGGGCCAACAATGAGCAGTTCTTC; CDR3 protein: CASMKRGGANNEQFF
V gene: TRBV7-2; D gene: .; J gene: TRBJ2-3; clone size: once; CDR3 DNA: TGTGCCAGCAGCTTTTCTGTTAGCGAGGGGCAGTATTTT; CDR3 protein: CASSFSVSEGQYF
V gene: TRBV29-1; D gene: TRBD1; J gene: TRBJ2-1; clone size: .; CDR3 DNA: TGCAGCGCACGGACAGGGAGCTACAATGAGCAGTTCTTC; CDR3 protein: CSARTGSYNEQFF
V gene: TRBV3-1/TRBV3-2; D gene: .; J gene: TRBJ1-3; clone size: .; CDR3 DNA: TGTGCCAGCAGCCAAGTGGGCGGCTCTGGAAACACCATATATTTT; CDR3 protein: CASSQVGGSGNTIYF
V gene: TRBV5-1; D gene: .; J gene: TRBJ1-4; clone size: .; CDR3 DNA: TGCGCCAGCCGGGAGGCGGCCCTTGAAAAACTGTTTTTT; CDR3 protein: CASREAALEKLFF
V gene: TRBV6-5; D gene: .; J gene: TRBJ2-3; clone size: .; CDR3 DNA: TGTGCCAGCAAGGACGGGCAGAGGGGAGATACGCAGTATTTT; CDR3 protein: CASKDGQRGDTQYF
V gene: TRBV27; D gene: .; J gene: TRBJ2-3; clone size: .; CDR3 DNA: TGTGCCACCATAAACGCAGATACGCAGTATTTT; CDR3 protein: CATINADTQYF
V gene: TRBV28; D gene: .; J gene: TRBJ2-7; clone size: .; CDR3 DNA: TGTGCCAGCAGTTGGGAGGCTTCCTACGAGCAGTACTTC; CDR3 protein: CASSWEASYEQYF
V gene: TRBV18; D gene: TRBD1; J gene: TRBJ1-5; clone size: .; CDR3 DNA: TGTGCCAGCTCACCGGGACTCACAGGGGACAATCAGCCCCAGCATTTT; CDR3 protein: CASSPGLTGDNQPQHF
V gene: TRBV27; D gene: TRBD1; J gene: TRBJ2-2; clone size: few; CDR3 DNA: TGTGCCAGCAGTCGCGACAGGGCCGGGGAGCTGTTTTTT; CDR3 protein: CASSRDRAGELFF
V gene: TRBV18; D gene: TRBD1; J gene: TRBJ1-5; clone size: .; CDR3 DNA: TGTGCCAGCTCACCCCAAAATCATGGGACAGGGGGAGATCAGCCCCAGCATTTT; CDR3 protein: CASSPQNHGTGGDQPQHF
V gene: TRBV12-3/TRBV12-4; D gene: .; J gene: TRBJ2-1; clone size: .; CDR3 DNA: TGTGCCAGCAGTTTTATCCAACAGGGGCAGTTCTTC; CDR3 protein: CASSFIQQGQFF
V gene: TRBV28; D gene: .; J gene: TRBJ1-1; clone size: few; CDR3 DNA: TGTGCCAGCAGTTGGACAGCGACCACGGCTGAAGCTTTCTTT; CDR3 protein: CASSWTATTAEAFF
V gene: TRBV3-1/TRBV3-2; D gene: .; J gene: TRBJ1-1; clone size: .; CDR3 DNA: TGTGCCAGCAGCCAAGACCCCAGGACTGAAGCTTTCTTT; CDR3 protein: CASSQDPRTEAFF
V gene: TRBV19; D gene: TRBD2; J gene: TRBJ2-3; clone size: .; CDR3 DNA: TGTGCCAGTAGTATGGGGGGGAGAGTCAGCACAGATACGCAGTATTTT; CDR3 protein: CASSMGGRVSTDTQYF
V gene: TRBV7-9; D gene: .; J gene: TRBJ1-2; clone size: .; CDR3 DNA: TGTGCCGGGGAGGGAGGGATCTATGGCTACACCTTC; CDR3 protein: CAGEGGIYGYTF
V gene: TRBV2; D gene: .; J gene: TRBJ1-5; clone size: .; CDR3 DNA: TGTGCCAGCAAGGCGGGGTCGAATAGCAATCAGCCCCAGCATTTT; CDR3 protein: CASKAGSNSNQPQHF
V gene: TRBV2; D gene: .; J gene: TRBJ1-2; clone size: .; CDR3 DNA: TGTGCCAGCAGTGGGGTAGGGGAGGAATATGGCTACACCTTC; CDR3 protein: CASSGVGEEYGYTF
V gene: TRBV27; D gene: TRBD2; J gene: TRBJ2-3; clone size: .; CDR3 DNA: TGTGCCAGCAGTTTGGAGGGCCCGGGGGGGCGGGATACGCAGTATTTT; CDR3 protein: CASSLEGPGGRDTQYF
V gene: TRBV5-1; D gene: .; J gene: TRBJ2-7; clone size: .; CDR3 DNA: TGCGCCAGCAGCGGGGACGGGAGCTCCTACGAGCAGTACTTC; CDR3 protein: CASSGDGSSYEQYF
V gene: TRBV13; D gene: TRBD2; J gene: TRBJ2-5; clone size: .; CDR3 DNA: TGTGCCAGCAGTTCATCCGGGACTACAATCCAAGAGACCCAGTACTTC; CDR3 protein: CASSSSGTTIQETQYF
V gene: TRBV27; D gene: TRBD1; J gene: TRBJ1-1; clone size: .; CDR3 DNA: TGTGCCAGCAGTCGGGACAGGGCGGGAGAAGCTTTCTTT; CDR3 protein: CASSRDRAGEAFF
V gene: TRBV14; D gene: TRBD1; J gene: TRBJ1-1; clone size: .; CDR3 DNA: TGTGCCAGCAGCCCCGGACAGGGGAGTGTCGGAGCTTTCTTT; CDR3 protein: CASSPGQGSVGAFF
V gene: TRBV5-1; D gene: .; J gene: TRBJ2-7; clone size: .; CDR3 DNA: TGCGCCAGCAGCTCACTTCGAGGGAGCTCCTACGAGCAGTACTTC; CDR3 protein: CASSSLRGSSYEQYF
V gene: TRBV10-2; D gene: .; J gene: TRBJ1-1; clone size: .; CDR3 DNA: TGCGCCAGCAGTGAGCCCCCTTTCCAGGGTGCCACTGAAGCTTTCTTT; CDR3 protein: CASSEPPFQGATEAFF
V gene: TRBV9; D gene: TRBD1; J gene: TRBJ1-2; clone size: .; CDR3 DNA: TGTGCCAGCAGCACCACCGGGACAGCTAAAGAGGGCTACACCTTC; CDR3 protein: CASSTTGTAKEGYTF
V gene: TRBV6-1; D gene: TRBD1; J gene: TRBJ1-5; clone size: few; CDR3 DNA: TGTGCCAGCAGTGAGGGACAGCCTTGGGGGCCCCAGCATTTT; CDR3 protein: CASSEGQPWGPQHF
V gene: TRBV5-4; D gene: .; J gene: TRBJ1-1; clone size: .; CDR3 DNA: TGTGCCAGCAGCCCCTCGGCAGCCGAGAACACTGAAGCTTTCTTT; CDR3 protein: CASSPSAAENTEAFF
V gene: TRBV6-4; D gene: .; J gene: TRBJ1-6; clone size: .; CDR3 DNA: TGTGCCAGCAGTGACTCGGCCAATTCACCCCTCCACTTT; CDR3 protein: CASSDSANSPLHF
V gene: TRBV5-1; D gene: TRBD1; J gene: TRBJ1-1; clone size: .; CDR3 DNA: TGCGCCAGCAGCTTGGCGGGACAGGGGGGCACTGAAGCTTTCTTT; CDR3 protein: CASSLAGQGGTEAFF
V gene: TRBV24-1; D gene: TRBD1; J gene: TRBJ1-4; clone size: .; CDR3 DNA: TGTGCCACCAGTGGGACAGGGGCGGATGAAAAACTGTTTTTT; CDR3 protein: CATSGTGADEKLFF
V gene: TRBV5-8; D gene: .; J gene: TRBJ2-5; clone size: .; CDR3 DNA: TGTGCCAGCAGCCTCGGGACCACGCAAGAGACCCAGTACTTC; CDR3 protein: CASSLGTTQETQYF
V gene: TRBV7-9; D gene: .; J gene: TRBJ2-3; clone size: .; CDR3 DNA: TGTGCCAGCAGCTTAGAACGGAAGCCCACAGATACGCAGTATTTT; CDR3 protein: CASSLERKPTDTQYF
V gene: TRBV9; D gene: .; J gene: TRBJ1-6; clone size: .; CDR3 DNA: TGTGCCAGCAGCGTAGGGCAGGGTCCCTATAATTCACCCCTCCACTTT; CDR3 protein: CASSVGQGPYNSPLHF
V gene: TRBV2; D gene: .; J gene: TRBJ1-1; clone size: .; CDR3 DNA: TGTGCCAGCAGTGAATGGGCACAGCGGAACACTGAAGCTTTCTTT; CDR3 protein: CASSEWAQRNTEAFF
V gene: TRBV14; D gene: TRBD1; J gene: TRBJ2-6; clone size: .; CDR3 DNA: TGTGCCAGCAGCCAAACGGACAGGGCCCGACTAACTGGGGCCAACGTCCTGACTTTC; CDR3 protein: CASSQTDRARLTGANVLTF
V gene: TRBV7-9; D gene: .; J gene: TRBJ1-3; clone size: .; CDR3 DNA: TGTGCCACCCACAGAGGAAACACCATATATTTT; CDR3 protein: CATHRGNTIYF
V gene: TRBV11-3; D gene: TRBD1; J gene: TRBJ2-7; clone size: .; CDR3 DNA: TGTGCCAGCAGCCACAGGGGGCCGTACGAGCAGTACTTC; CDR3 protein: CASSHRGPYEQYF